These T cell receptor beta chains were read from a single sample in a study of cytotoxic CD8 clonotypes in ibrutinib-treated CLL. Data came from immunoSEQ multiplex PCR; TCRdb stores just in-frame clones and leaves some out. The top ten clones hold around 3% of a sample with approximately 130,000 clones, roughly 80% of them seen once. Here the sequenced sample was PBMCs, taken after 24 months of ibrutinib treatment. All receptors come from a human donor with chronic lymphocytic leukemia. CDR3s include the opening cysteine and the closing phenylalanine or tryptophan. A D gene is named only where the DNA matches it firmly. The size field is filled for only some rows; it gives once, few, many or a size class.

size,J,length,V,D,CDR3,DNA
.,TRBJ2-1,18,TRBV5-1,TRBD1,CASSPSGQGAEAGGEQFF,TGCGCCAGCAGCCCGTCGGGACAGGGGGCCGAGGCCGGGGGGGAGCAGTTCTTC
.,TRBJ2-1,16,TRBV2,TRBD2,CASSERGGISYNEQFF,TGTGCCAGCAGTGAACGGGGGGGCATATCCTACAATGAGCAGTTCTTC
.,TRBJ2-1,13,TRBV11-2,.,CASSSFKNNEQFF,TGTGCCAGCAGCTCATTTAAGAACAATGAGCAGTTCTTC
once,TRBJ2-7,12,TRBV2,.,CASRPTDYEQYF,TGTGCCAGCAGACCGACCGACTACGAGCAGTACTTC
.,TRBJ2-1,12,TRBV7-3,.,CASSSSGPQQFF,TGTGCCAGCAGCTCCTCAGGGCCCCAGCAGTTCTTC
few,TRBJ2-3,13,TRBV2,.,CASSVTRGDTQYF,TGTGCCAGCAGTGTTACGAGGGGGGATACGCAGTATTTT
.,TRBJ1-2,15,TRBV6-6,.,CASSYSVWEFGGYTF,TGTGCCAGCAGTTACTCCGTATGGGAATTCGGGGGCTACACCTTC
.,TRBJ1-1,15,TRBV5-8,.,CASSDVTNGHTEAFF,TGTGCCAGCAGCGACGTAACGAATGGGCACACTGAAGCTTTCTTT
.,TRBJ2-4,14,TRBV7-2,.,CASSFFGRKNIQYF,TGTGCCAGCAGCTTCTTTGGACGGAAAAACATTCAGTACTTC
few,TRBJ1-2,15,TRBV5-1,TRBD1,CASSPGQGAQGGYTF,TGCGCCAGCAGCCCGGGACAGGGGGCGCAGGGTGGCTACACCTTC
.,TRBJ1-2,14,TRBV5-1,.,CASNAGTPVYGYTF,TGCGCCAGCAACGCCGGGACACCTGTCTATGGCTACACCTTC
.,TRBJ2-7,13,TRBV11-2,.,CASKGRLSYEQYF,TGTGCCAGCAAGGGACGGCTCTCCTACGAGCAGTACTTC
.,TRBJ2-3,16,TRBV18,.,CASSPPGLVGTDTQYF,TGTGCCAGCTCACCGCCTGGGCTAGTAGGCACAGATACGCAGTATTTT
.,TRBJ1-5,18,TRBV4-1,.,CASSQDLRQVGLNQPQHF,TGCGCCAGCAGCCAAGATTTAAGGCAGGTGGGTCTAAATCAGCCCCAGCATTTT
.,TRBJ1-5,13,TRBV2,TRBD1,CAGKTGEGQPQHF,TGTGCCGGGAAGACAGGGGAAGGTCAGCCCCAGCATTTT
.,TRBJ2-7,16,TRBV23-1,TRBD2,CASSQSAGDGSYEQYF,TGCGCCAGCAGTCAATCAGCGGGGGACGGCTCCTACGAGCAGTACTTC
.,TRBJ1-1,14,TRBV28,.,CASSSQTWGTEAFF,TGTGCCAGCAGTTCTCAGACCTGGGGCACTGAAGCTTTCTTT
.,TRBJ2-2,15,TRBV5-4,TRBD1,CASSLARGLTGELFF,TGTGCCAGCAGCTTGGCCAGGGGGCTCACCGGGGAGCTGTTTTTT
.,TRBJ1-3,13,TRBV9,.,CASSFDSGNTIYF,TGTGCCAGCAGCTTTGACTCTGGAAACACCATATATTTT
.,TRBJ1-6,18,TRBV4-1,.,CASSQGPAYSSYNSPLHF,TGCGCCAGCAGCCAAGGTCCGGCTTACAGCTCCTATAATTCACCCCTCCACTTT
.,TRBJ2-1,16,TRBV29-1,.,CSASPSAGATYNEQFF,TGCAGCGCCTCCCCCTCGGCGGGGGCGACCTACAATGAGCAGTTCTTC
.,TRBJ2-3,15,TRBV7-2,TRBD2,CASSATSGDGDTQYF,TGTGCCAGCAGCGCCACTAGCGGGGACGGAGATACGCAGTATTTT
once,TRBJ2-7,15,TRBV5-1,.,CASSPQGGIAYEQYF,TGCGCCAGCAGCCCCCAAGGAGGGATCGCCTACGAGCAGTACTTC
.,TRBJ1-2,15,TRBV4-3,TRBD1,CASSQDAQGEWGYTF,TGCGCCAGCAGCCAAGATGCACAGGGGGAGTGGGGCTACACCTTC
.,TRBJ2-7,15,TRBV15,.,CATSREATGAHEQYF,TGTGCCACCAGCAGAGAAGCCACGGGGGCCCACGAGCAGTACTTC